Below are 18 T cell receptor beta chains sequenced from a single sample in a study of identical twins. In TCRdb, the 5' RACE reads were re-called with MiXCR into one record per CDR3 protein. Altogether about 530,000 distinct CDR3 sequences are present, nearly 15% being singletons, with the ten largest covering less than 0.5%. This same sample was also taken into another study, of yellow fever vaccine responses in identical twins.

Sequenced material: CD4+ T cells sorted from blood. The receptor set was obtained from a woman aged 18-29 years in good health.

This clonotype has more than one count but fewer than ten. The chain has TRBV20-1 and TRBJ2-2; D may be TRBD1 or TRBD2 (6 bases each). Germline CDR1 and CDR2: DFQATT and SNEGSKA (reference sequence). The CDR3 is 12 residues long. The V end lost 7 bases, the J end lost 6 bases, and 12 bases lay between the germline ends. CDR3 residues: CSVRGAAGELFF. DNA of the CDR3: TGCAGTGTAAGGGGGGCCGCCGGGGAGCTGTTTTTT.

This clonotype was seen only a few times. This sequence joins TRBV5-1 and TRBJ1-1; D is ambiguous. Germline values: CDR1 SGHRS, CDR2 YFSETQ. V dropped 4 bases and J dropped 1 base, with 11 bases sitting between them. This CDR3 contains 14 residues. The CDR3: CASSPSDQNTEAFF. For the CDR3, the DNA is TGCGCCAGCAGCCCATCGGACCAGAACACTGAAGCTTTCTTT. Full variable domain (outside the CDR3, taken from reference TRBV5-1 and TRBJ1-1): KAGVTQTPRYLIKTRGQQVTLSCSPISGHRSVSWYQQTPGQGLQFLFEYFSETQRNKGNFPGRFSGRQFSNSRSEMNVSTLELGDSALYLCASSPSDQNTEAFFGQGTRLTVV.

This clonotype was found many times. This chain connects TRBV12-3 or TRBV12-4 to TRBJ2-3; D possibly matches TRBD1 or TRBD2 (5 bases each). The V gene lost 1 base and the J gene lost 4 bases, with 9 bases spanning the gap. There are 14 residues in the CDR3. CDR3: CASSLGRGADTQYF. The CDR3 DNA reads as TGTGCCAGCAGTTTAGGTAGGGGAGCAGATACGCAGTATTTT.

This clonotype appeared a few times. The V gene is TRBV9, the J gene TRBJ2-5; 14 bases align to TRBD2. The length of the CDR3 is 16 residues. Per the germline V gene, CDR1 is SGDLS and CDR2 is YYNGEE. V lost 4 bases and J lost 5; bases outside the gene matches: 7. The CDR3 coding sequence is TGTGCCAGCAGCCCCTGGACTAGCGGGAGGCTGGAGACCCAGTACTTC. Amino acids: CASSPWTSGRLETQYF. Combining the CDR3 with reference TRBV9 and TRBJ2-5 gives the whole variable domain DSGVTQTPKHLITATGQRVTLRCSPRSGDLSVYWYQQSLDQGLQFLIQYYNGEERAKGNILERFSAQQFPDLHSELNLSSLELGDSALYFCASSPWTSGRLETQYFGPGTRLLVL.

This chain uses TRBV20-1 with TRBJ2-3, with D unclear. The CDR3 is made up of 14 amino acids. Germline assignment: CDR1 DFQATT and CDR2 SNEGSKA (reference sequence). The ends were cut back, 1 base at V and 2 bases at J, with 10 bases in the middle. The CDR3 DNA is TGCAGTGCTAGAGTGTCGGCCAACACAGATACGCAGTATTTT. Its protein product is CSARVSANTDTQYF.

The chain employs TRBV2 and TRBJ1-1; the D gene is possibly TRBD1 (5 bases). V was trimmed by 6 bases and J by 4 bases, leaving 9 bases between them. CDR1 and CDR2 from the germline V gene are SNHLY and FYNNEI. This CDR3 has 12 residues. CDR3 sequence: CASRGEFTEAFF. The CDR3 DNA follows: TGTGCCAGCAGGGGGGAATTCACTGAAGCTTTCTTT.

This clonotype was seen a few times. The V call is TRBV3-1, the J call TRBJ2-2; D remains unclear. The germline CDR1 and CDR2 sequences are LGHDT and YNNKEL (reference sequence). V was pared by 1 base and J by 7 bases, with 10 bases between. The CDR3 consists of 14 residues. The CDR3 loop is CASSQVRAGGELFF. The CDR3 bases are TGTGCCAGCAGCCAAGTTCGGGCCGGCGGGGAGCTGTTTTTT.

At least ten counts were recorded for this clonotype. This sequence joins TRBV3-1 and TRBJ2-2, with a possible D match to TRBD1 (6 bases). Germline values: CDR1 LGHDT, CDR2 YNNKEL (reference sequence). With 4 bases removed from V and 4 bases from J, the gap between germline ends came to 10 bases. This CDR3 contains 14 residues. For the CDR3, the DNA is TGTGCCAGCAGCCCCCAGGGGACCACCGGGGAGCTGTTTTTT. Translated, it gives CASSPQGTTGELFF.

This chain connects TRBV11-3 to TRBJ2-1; no reliable D call. Per germline, CDR1 SGHNT and CDR2 YENEEA. This CDR3 is built from 14 residues. V was cut by 2 bases and J by 6 bases, with 11 bases left in between. The CDR3 region is CASSLPTSINEQFF. The CDR3 nucleotides read TGTGCCAGCAGCTTACCAACCTCTATCAATGAGCAGTTCTTC.

The CDR3 region has the DNA TGCAGCGTTGAAGGGGGCGGGAGTGCCTACAATGAGCAGTTCTTC. It specifies CSVEGGGSAYNEQFF. The chain links TRBV29-1 to TRBJ2-1, with 7 bases fitting TRBD2. Germline CDR1 SQVTM, CDR2 ANQGSEA. Germline trimming cut 1 base from V and 2 bases from J; bases unmatched to any gene: 5. The CDR3 loop spans 15 amino acids.

The sample holds many counts of this clonotype. The chain employs TRBV11-2 and TRBJ2-1; tentative D call: TRBD2 (7 bases). This CDR3 has 19 amino acids. V shed 2 bases and J shed 0 bases, with 20 bases lying between them. Per the germline V gene, CDR1 is SGHAT and CDR2 is FQNNGV. The CDR3 loop is CASSLIRRGLLSSYNEQFF. CDR3 nucleotides: TGTGCCAGCAGCTTAATCCGGCGGGGGCTATTATCCTCCTACAATGAGCAGTTCTTC.

The chain combines TRBV29-1 with TRBJ2-1, with 8 bases identical to TRBD2. Germline CDR1 and CDR2: SQVTM and ANQGSEA. Trimming cost V 5 bases and J 5 bases; bases outside gene matches: 8. The CDR3 is made up of 14 amino acids. The CDR3 spells CSVSRREDNNEQFF. The CDR3 DNA follows: TGCAGCGTTTCCCGGCGGGAGGACAACAATGAGCAGTTCTTC.

CDR3 sequence: CASSPSGQGPQETQYF. Here the CDR3 DNA reads TGTGCCAGCAGCCCCAGCGGACAGGGACCGCAAGAGACCCAGTACTTC. The V call is TRBV28, the J call TRBJ2-5; 8 positions match TRBD1. Looked up from germline, CDR1 is MDHEN and CDR2 is SYDVKM. Trimming removed 6 bases from V and 2 bases from J; junction bases left unmatched: 11. The CDR3 extends over 16 amino acids.

The rearrangement joins TRBV12-3 or TRBV12-4 to TRBJ1-2, with TRBD1 as a possible D gene (6 bases). V was cut by 5 bases and J by 4 bases, with 14 bases left in between. This CDR3 spans 14 amino acids. In DNA, the CDR3 is TGTGCCAGCAGTCCCGGGACGACAGGCTATGGCTACACCTTC. Translation: CASSPGTTGYGYTF.

A few counts support this clonotype. The genes are TRBV5-8 and TRBJ1-4; TRBD1 agrees at 8 bases. The V gene end was trimmed by 0 bases and the J gene end by 7 bases; junction bases not matched to a gene: 8. Germline V gives CDR1 SGHTS, CDR2 YDEGEE. This CDR3 is built from 16 residues. The CDR3 coding sequence is TGTGCCAGCAGCTTGGGGGGGACAGGAGGAATTGAAAAACTGTTTTTT. Its protein is CASSLGGTGGIEKLFF.

This clonotype was counted ten times or more. The chain employs TRBV12-3 or TRBV12-4 and TRBJ2-5; D is possibly TRBD2 (5 bases). Deletions cut 5 bases from V and 4 bases from J, with 11 bases between. This CDR3 is 13 amino acids long. The CDR3 DNA reads as TGTGCCAGCAGTCCCGCGGCGGGAGAGACCCAGTACTTC. Translation: CASSPAAGETQYF.

In its sample, this clonotype was seen a few times. The chain uses TRBV5-1 and TRBJ2-7; TRBD2 matches at 10 bases. The CDR3 extends over 15 amino acids. V lost 4 bases to trimming and J lost 2 bases; unmatched junction nucleotides: 6. The germline V gene encodes CDR1 SGHRS and CDR2 YFSETQ. The CDR3 region has the DNA TGCGCCAGCAGCACCGGACTAGCGGAGCCCTACGAGCAGTACTTC. Translated, it gives CASSTGLAEPYEQYF.

In the case of this clonotype: Being one base from a much bigger clone, this may be a read error. The chain couples TRBV24-1 to TRBJ2-1; TRBD2 matches 9 bases. Germline CDR1 and CDR2: KGHDR and SFDVKD. The CDR3 runs 15 residues. This chain's CDR3 is CAISDRAGGPNEQFF. The CDR3 nucleotides read TGTGCCATCAGTGATCGGGCGGGAGGGCCGAATGAGCAGTTCTTC.